This T cell receptor (beta chain) stems from a study of cytomegalovirus exposure and HLA in healthy donors. Study-level results: Beyond CMV serostatus, there was no information to go on about immune exposure.

PCR amplification relied on 60 Vbeta primers (plus 13 Jbeta primers). The protocol was immunoSEQ multiplex PCR, while the TCRdb copy is restricted to in-frame clones and leaves out a portion. The top ten hold under 2.5% of the sample, which has about 170,000 clones, 70% to 80% seen once. This CDR3 comprises 15 residues. Germline V gives CDR1 SGDLS, CDR2 YYNGEE. Trimming at V came to 2 bases and at J to 4 bases, leaving 4 bases not matched to a gene. In the case of this clone: Antigen specificity is unknown. The same CDR3 is also encoded by other DNA sequences in this sample.

This chain joins TRBV9 and TRBJ1-3; TRBD1 matches at 9 bases. The receptor was isolated from a woman in her thirties in good health and CMV-seropositive. The sample taken for sequencing was PBMCs. CDR3 sequence reads: CASSVTGQGGNTIYF. The DNA for the CDR3 is TGTGCCAGCAGCGTTACGGGACAGGGAGGAAACACCATATATTTT.